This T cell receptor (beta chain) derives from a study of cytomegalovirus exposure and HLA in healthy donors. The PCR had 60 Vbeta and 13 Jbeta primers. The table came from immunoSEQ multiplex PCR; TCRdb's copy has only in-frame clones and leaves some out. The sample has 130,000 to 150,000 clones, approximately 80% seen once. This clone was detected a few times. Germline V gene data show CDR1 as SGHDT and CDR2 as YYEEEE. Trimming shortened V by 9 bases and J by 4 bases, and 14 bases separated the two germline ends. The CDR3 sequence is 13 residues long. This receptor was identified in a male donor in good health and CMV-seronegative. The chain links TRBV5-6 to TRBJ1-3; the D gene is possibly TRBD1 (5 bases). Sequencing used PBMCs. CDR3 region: CATRRGTGNTIYF. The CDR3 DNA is TGTGCCACCAGGCGGGGGACCGGAAACACCATATATTTT.